This TCR beta chain was documented in a study of T cells after yellow fever vaccination. Regarding the study as a whole: FACS-sorted repertoires might harbor abundant contaminating clonotypes from the bulk population. Clonotypes shared by both compartments, CD4 and CD8, made up a small share.

UMIs were added to TCR cDNA along with a universal primer site when it was made by 5'RACE template switching. TCRdb reprocessed the 5' RACE reads via MiXCR and lists one record per CDR3 protein. The sample has around 610,000 distinct CDR3 sequences, about 13% seen once; the top ten hold over 12%. On this clonotype: Its cognate antigen is unknown. The junction and the germline gene differ at one end; a read error may be behind it.

CDR1 is DFQATT and CDR2 is SNEGSKA in the germline V gene (reference sequence). This CDR3 region has 16 residues. Sequencing was performed on PBMCs, taken on the day of the yellow fever booster vaccination. This clonotype was sampled from a man under 40 who received the YFV17D yellow fever vaccine. The chain combines TRBV20-1 with TRBJ2-3; 11 positions agree with TRBD2. The CDR3 here is CCARGLAGHSTDTQYF. In DNA, the CDR3 is TGCTGTGCTAGAGGACTAGCGGGCCATAGCACAGATACGCAGTATTTT.